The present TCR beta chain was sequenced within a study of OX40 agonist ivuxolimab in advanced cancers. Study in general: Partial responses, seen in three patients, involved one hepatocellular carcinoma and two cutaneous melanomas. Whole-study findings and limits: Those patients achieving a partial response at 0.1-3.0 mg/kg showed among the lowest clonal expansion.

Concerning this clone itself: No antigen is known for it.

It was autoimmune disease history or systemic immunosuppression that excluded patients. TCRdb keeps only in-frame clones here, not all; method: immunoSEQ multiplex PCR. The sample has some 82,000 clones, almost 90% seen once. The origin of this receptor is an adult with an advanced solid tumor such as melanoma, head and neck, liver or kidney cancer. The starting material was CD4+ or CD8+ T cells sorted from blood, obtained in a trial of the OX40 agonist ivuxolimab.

CDR3 in DNA: TGTGCCAGCAGCAAGCACCTCGACAGTGAGCAGTTCTTC. Translating gives CASSKHLDSEQFF. The rearrangement links TRBV11-1 to TRBJ2-1, with D possibly matching TRBD1 (5 bases). Germline V lookup: CDR1 SGHAT, CDR2 FQDESV (reference sequence). V lost 5 bases, J lost 9 bases, and 14 bases lay in between. The CDR3 loop spans 13 amino acids.